The T cell receptor (beta chain) described here comes from a study of long-term antiretroviral therapy in people with HIV. Overall study: Earliest sampling preceded the 2015 immediate-ART recommendation by about a decade.

At least two post-ART and at least one pre-ART PBMC sample were available for each donor. The germline V and J ends were trimmed by 3 bases and 8 bases, with 13 bases remaining between them. The CDR3 is 13 amino acids. Looked up from germline, CDR1 is KGHSH and CDR2 is LQKENI. The assay, immunoSEQ v3.0, was run at survey level. The repertoire was sequenced with immunoSEQ multiplex PCR; TCRdb's copy has only in-frame clones and lacks some. The sample carries about 31,000 clones, 75% to 90% recorded once. The sequence came from a man aged 50 or older with HIV. The genes are TRBV18 and TRBJ1-1; weak D call: TRBD1 (6 bases). Sample: unsorted PBMCs, taken approximately 5 years before starting antiretroviral therapy. The CDR3 region is CASSPATGPEAFF. The CDR3 coding sequence is TGTGCCAGCTCACCGGCGACAGGTCCCGAAGCTTTCTTT.